This TCR beta chain was sequenced during a study of CD8 T cells in Susac syndrome. With random hexamers, reverse transcription was performed on about 0.5 to 1 ug of RNA. Amplification of TCR beta CDR3 by immunoSEQ multiplex PCR spanned 54 Vbeta and 13 Jbeta. TCRdb recomputed calls from the immunoSEQ multiplex PCR reads with MiXCR, one row per CDR3 protein. The data contain about 73,000 distinct CDR3 sequences, approximately 95% of them singletons. Trimming left V 3 bases short and J 10 bases short, with 7 bases between. Germline values: CDR1 LNHNV, CDR2 YYDKDF (reference sequence). The CDR3 runs to 11 residues. CD8+ and CD4+ blood T cells underwent TCR beta sequencing. Control patients had untreated stable or active relapsing-remitting multiple sclerosis by revised McDonald criteria. While CD8+ and CD4+ T cells were isolated negatively, TEMRA cells were enriched by FACS.

Input material: CD8+ T cells from PBMCs. The genes are TRBV15 and TRBJ2-1; no clear D. This TCR derives from a human donor with multiple sclerosis. The CDR3: CATSRAQEQFF. DNA of the CDR3: TGTGCCACCAGCAGGGCCCAAGAGCAGTTCTTC.